The text below deals with one T cell receptor beta chain. This clonotype was picked up one time. What this receptor recognizes is not known. One base away there is no much larger clone; base qualities are not given. One read alone lends weak support. This specimen comes from a study of vaccination and CD4 T cells after COVID-19 (dated by TCRdb to the early 2020s). With regard to the full study: SARS-CoV-2 positivity had been established in the convalescent patients by nasal swab PCR, and mild disease was recorded in nine of these patients and severe disease in one. In the convalescent cohort there were six males and four females, among whom were two Hispanic individuals, seven Caucasians, two Asians and one multiracial person. Participants received two doses of either the Pfizer-BioNTech BNT162b2 vaccine (n=8) or the Moderna mRNA-1273 vaccine (n=2). Post-COVID blood samples were collected from convalescent patients a median of approximately 100 days after diagnosis, with a range of roughly 30 to 161 days. Post-vaccine blood samples were collected a median of approximately 72 days after the second vaccine dose, ranging from about 12 to 241 days. The cultures were stimulated with overlapping spike peptide pools from SARS-CoV-2 and from the common cold coronaviruses HCoV-NL63, HCoV-OC43 and HCoV-229E. Control cultures received a CEFX viral epitope pool as the positive control, an HIV-1 Nef peptide pool as the negative control, or no peptide. In 10 COVID-19 convalescent patients and several infection-naive healthy vaccine recipients, the spike-specific CD4+ TCR repertoire before mRNA vaccination was compared with the repertoire after mRNA vaccination.

Libraries were constructed by PCR. TCR sequencing of DNA from cultured CD4+ T cells used the Oncomine TCR Beta short-read assay at the Johns Hopkins FTIC core. The QIAamp micro DNA kit was used to extract genomic DNA from the cultured CD4+ T cells. Oncomine TCR Beta libraries from cultured CD4+ T cells were pooled using unique dual indexes and sequenced on an Illumina iSeq 100. Per the original workflow: Non-productive sequences were removed, and CDR3s that did not start with C, did not end with F or W, or were shorter than 7 amino acids were discarded. Antigen-specific clonotypes were identified using the MANAFEST web application through comparison of peptide-stimulated wells with reference and other culture wells. To be called positive, a clone needed an FDR below 0.05, an odds ratio above 5, and a productive frequency above 0.1% in at least two of three replicate wells. Cross-reactive clonotypes were defined as significantly expanded in both SARS-CoV-2 spike wells and at least one common cold coronavirus spike condition. Similarity between CDR3 sequences was evaluated in R version 3.6.1 using Levenshtein distances (stringdist) and unrooted phylogenetic trees (ape). TCRdb reprocessing: public reads trimmed at Q25 with fastp, clones called with MiXCR, in-frame beta chains kept. Each CDR3 protein appears once, grouped with its most common genes and DNA. The V and J calls shown here were made by TCRdb, not taken from the authors' results. The sample table records some 10,000 distinct CDR3 sequences; about 60% of these occur just once. The ten largest clones take up around 25% of the sample.

The treatment or condition label, as the study defines it: approximately 11-day PBMC culture with coronavirus spike peptide pools or control peptides (ViraFEST assay). The ViraFEST assay, used in the study, expanded antigen-specific T cells with peptide pools and then identified the expanded clonotypes through TCR sequencing. The convalescent patients' positive SARS-CoV-2 PCR tests were from March to December 2020, which was before the Alpha, Beta and Delta variants emerged in the United States. Each well held some 2 million PBMCs cultured in IMDM containing roughly 5% human AB serum and around 10 IU/ml IL-2, with 8 to 10 ug/ml peptide pools added. On days 3 and 7, half of the culture medium was replaced with fresh IL-2-containing medium. After 10 days of culture, CD4+ T cells were isolated by negative selection with the EasySep CD4+ T cell isolation kit. PBMCs were separated from whole blood using Ficoll-Paque Plus gradient centrifugation and then either used fresh or cryopreserved at -140C. Culture conditions were generally each tested in triplicate wells.

Broad study findings and their caveats: The number of convalescent patients in the study was relatively small, and the study did not examine early timepoints following natural infection. Among convalescent patients, a median 86.3% of the SARS-CoV-2-reactive clones seen after vaccination appeared only after vaccination, which suggests priming specific to the vaccine. An increase in the median number of SARS-CoV-2-reactive clonotypes from roughly 20 after infection to 35 to 40 after vaccination was observed, but the change was not found to be significant. In convalescent patients, nearly all vaccine-specific clones (304 of 307) were found to be mono-reactive for SARS-CoV-2 spike rather than cross-reactive with common cold coronaviruses.

The TCR sequence derives from a human donor who had recovered from COVID-19. The source material was CD4+ T cells from blood, cultured in vitro.

Here is the DNA: TGCAGTGCACCGAGGCCGGGGGGGCTCGAGCAGTACTTC. The resulting protein is CSAPRPGGLEQYF. The chain links TRBV20-1 with TRBJ2-7; the central 8 bases match TRBD2. The CDR3 runs 13 residues from the cysteine to the phenylalanine. Only the CDR3 DNA stays, 39 bases, in frame from base 1. V and J are trimmed by 6 bases and 6 bases, and the gene matches miss 10 bases of the junction. Per the germline V gene (reference sequence), DFQATT is the CDR1 and SNEGSKA is the CDR2.